This T cell receptor (beta chain) was sequenced in a study of cytomegalovirus exposure and HLA in healthy donors. The study's findings and limits: Later analysis identified a missense DCLRE1C variant that was linked to TCR beta V- and J-gene trimming. Accurate prediction of most subjects' HLA-A and HLA-B alleles from TCR beta sequences was reported.

The V and J ends lost 1 base and 0 bases respectively, with 9 bases between them. Germline V gene lookup returns CDR1 SEHNR and CDR2 FQNEAQ (reference sequence). The CDR3 has 15 amino acids. It was with 60 Vbeta and 13 Jbeta primers that the PCR ran. The data were produced by immunoSEQ multiplex PCR, yet TCRdb's version contains in-frame clones alone and is incomplete. The sample consists of 150,000 to 200,000 clones, roughly 80% of them appearing once. For this clone: Its antigen is still unknown.

Sample: PBMCs. J is TRBJ2-5 and V is TRBV7-9; D remains unclear. This clonotype was obtained from a young woman in good health and CMV-seronegative. The CDR3 is CASSLELLYQETQYF. In DNA form, the CDR3 reads TGTGCCAGCAGCTTAGAACTACTGTACCAAGAGACCCAGTACTTC.